There are a few counts of the clone carrying this T cell receptor (beta chain). Its antigen is still unknown. TCRdb reprocessed the 5' RACE reads with MiXCR, giving one entry per CDR3 protein. The sample consists of around 140,000 distinct CDR3 sequences, 25% of them appearing once. These data originate in a study of T-cell memory formation after mild COVID-19. On the study more broadly: The study found TCR clusters largely donor specific.

Findings and caveats of the study: The SARS-CoV-2 specificity of second-wave clones reaching peak at day 37 remained unverified. From day 15 to 85, contracting clones were balanced between CD4 and CD8, whereas later expanders leaned toward CD4+. Among CD4+ contracting clones, most were CM and EM, and CD8+ ones EMRA.

The CDR3 is 13 residues long. V was clipped by 6 bases and J by 7 bases; unmatched bases: 11. Germline CDR1 reads SQVTM; CDR2 reads ANQGSEA. V and J are TRBV29-1 and TRBJ1-2, with TRBD1 matching 7 bases. The sequence was obtained from an adult woman who had mild COVID-19 (a few samples of this study predate the infection). Cell type and time point are not known. The sequencing sample was made of PBMCs or a T cell subset sorted from them (not recorded which). CDR3 amino acids: CSVLGQAGRGYTF. The CDR3 DNA follows: TGCAGCGTCCTAGGACAGGCCGGACGTGGCTACACCTTC.